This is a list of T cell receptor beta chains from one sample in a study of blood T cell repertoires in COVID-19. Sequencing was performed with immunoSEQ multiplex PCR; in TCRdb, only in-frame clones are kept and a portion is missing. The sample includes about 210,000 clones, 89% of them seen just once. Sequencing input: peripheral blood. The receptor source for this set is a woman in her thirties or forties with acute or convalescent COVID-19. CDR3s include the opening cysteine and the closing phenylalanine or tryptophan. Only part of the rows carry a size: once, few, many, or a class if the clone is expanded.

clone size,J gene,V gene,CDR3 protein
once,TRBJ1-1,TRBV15,CATSRDRERTFF
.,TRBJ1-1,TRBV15,CATSQDLDYVAFF
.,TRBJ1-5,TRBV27,CASSTDSYQPQHF
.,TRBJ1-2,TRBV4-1,CASSPRTGNYGYTF
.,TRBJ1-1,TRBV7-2,CASSLGGNRENTEAFF
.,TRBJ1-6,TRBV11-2,CASSARGRSYNSPLHF
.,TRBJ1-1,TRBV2,CASSDDILRNEAFF
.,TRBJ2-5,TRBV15,CATSRRQGTKETQYF
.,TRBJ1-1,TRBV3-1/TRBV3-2,CASGQGLNTEAFF
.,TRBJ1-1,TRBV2,CASIPGTGRLAEAFF
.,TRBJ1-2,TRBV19,CASSERGNYGYTF
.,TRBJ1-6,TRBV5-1,CASRETANSPLHF
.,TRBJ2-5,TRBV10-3,CATKEAREVETQYF
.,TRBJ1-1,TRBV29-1,CSVRGGNTEAFF
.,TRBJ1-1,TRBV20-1,CSGRENTEAFF
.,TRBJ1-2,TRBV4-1,CASSQPIGQGPNYGYTF
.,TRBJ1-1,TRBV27,CASSGYTEAFF
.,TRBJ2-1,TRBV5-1,CASSAPGTGGNEQFF
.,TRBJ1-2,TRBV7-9,CASSLGTGDKHYGYTF
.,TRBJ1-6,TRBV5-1,CASSFSSQGQSNSPLHF
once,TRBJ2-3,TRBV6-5,CASSYERGRGTQYF
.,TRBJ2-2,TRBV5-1,CASSLYGGAGELFF